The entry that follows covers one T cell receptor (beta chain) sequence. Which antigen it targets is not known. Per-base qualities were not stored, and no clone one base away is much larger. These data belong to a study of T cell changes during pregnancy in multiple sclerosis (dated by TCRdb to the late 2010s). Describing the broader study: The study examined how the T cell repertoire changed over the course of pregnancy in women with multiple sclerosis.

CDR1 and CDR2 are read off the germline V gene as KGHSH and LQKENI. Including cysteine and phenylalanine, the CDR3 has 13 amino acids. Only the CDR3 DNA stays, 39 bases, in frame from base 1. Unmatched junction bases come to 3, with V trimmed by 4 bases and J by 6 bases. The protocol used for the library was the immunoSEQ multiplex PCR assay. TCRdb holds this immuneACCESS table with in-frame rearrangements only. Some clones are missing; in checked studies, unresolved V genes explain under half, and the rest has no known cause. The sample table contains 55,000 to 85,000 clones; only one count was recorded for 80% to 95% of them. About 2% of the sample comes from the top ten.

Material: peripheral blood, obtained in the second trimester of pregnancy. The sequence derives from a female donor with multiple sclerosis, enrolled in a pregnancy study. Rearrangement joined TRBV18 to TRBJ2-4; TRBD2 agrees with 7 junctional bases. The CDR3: CASSLAGANIQYF. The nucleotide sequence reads TGTGCCAGCTCACTGGCGGGAGCAAACATTCAGTACTTC.